This entry concerns a single T cell receptor (beta chain). Under the authors' procedure: The assay estimated nucleated cells by amplifying reference gene primers. Assay used: immunoSEQ multiplex PCR; TCRdb lists only in-frame clones, some missing. The V and J calls and clone size come from that table; D and trimming were worked out from the DNA. In the table there are about 100,000 clones, 70% to 80% of which are singletons. This sample was included in a study of blood T cell repertoires in COVID-19. Study details: The United States, Italy and Spain supplied acute and convalescent COVID-19 samples. T cells, B-cell-depleted T cells, or PBMCs provided the cDNA or gDNA that served as material.

CDR3 size: 14 residues. The germline V and J ends were trimmed by 6 bases and 3 bases, with 14 bases remaining between them. From germline, CDR1 is WSHSY and CDR2 SAAADI. Sequenced: peripheral blood. The V gene is TRBV10-2, the J gene TRBJ1-1, with TRBD1 as a possible D gene (5 bases). The origin of this receptor is a woman aged 70-85 years with acute or convalescent COVID-19. The CDR3 bases are TGCGCCAGCAGATCCAGGGAAGGGCACACTGAAGCTTTCTTT. Amino acids: CASRSREGHTEAFF.